This T cell receptor beta chain was documented in a study of blood T cells in healthy people across ages. A sample-barcoded 5' primer and a J-beta primer mix were used in a second PCR of roughly 6 to 11 cycles. Each of the cDNA molecules was tagged by a template-switch adaptor with 12 random nucleotides. TCRdb re-analysed the 5' RACE reads in MiXCR, keeping a single row per CDR3 protein. The sample lists around 700,000 distinct CDR3 sequences, around 25% seen once, with roughly a tenth in the top ten. General study findings and limits: Higher naive T cell percentage went strongly together with higher TCR beta diversity.

Total RNA was isolated from each sample in quantities of at least 6 micrograms. Points on this clonotype: Its antigen is unknown.

CDR3 length: 13 amino acids. The germline gives CDR1 SQVTM, CDR2 ANQGSEA. J gave up 4 bases and V 5 bases, and 4 bases lay outside the gene matches. This sample also belongs to another study, concerning T cells of mothers and their children. From that study: Each mother yielded more than 8 million TCR beta CDR3 reads. Each child yielded some 3 million reads.

The chain recombines TRBV29-1 with TRBJ1-1; TRBD1 matches at 10 bases. Sequencing was performed on blood. The TCR originated in a boy younger than 18 in good health. CDR3 residues: CSVSGQGTTEAFF. The DNA of the CDR3 is TGCAGCGTTTCGGGACAGGGGACCACTGAAGCTTTCTTT.